These 9 T cell receptor beta chains were all obtained from the same sample, sequenced in a study of blood T cell repertoires in COVID-19. This table comes from immunoSEQ multiplex PCR, and its TCRdb copy is limited to in-frame clones, with some not included. The table lists about 80,000 clones, about 83% of them singletons. Sequencing was carried out using peripheral blood. These receptors originate from a woman aged 80 or over with active or convalescent COVID-19.

The rearrangement joins TRBV27 to TRBJ2-7; D unclear. Trimming took 5 bases from V and 5 from J, leaving 13 bases between them. Germline V gives CDR1 MNHEY, CDR2 SMNVEV (reference sequence). The CDR3 extends over 13 amino acids. For the CDR3, the DNA is TGTGCCAGCAGTCTTTCCCCTGAGGACGAGCAGTACTTC. Protein product: CASSLSPEDEQYF.

V gene TRBV4-1 combines with J gene TRBJ2-7, with D possibly being TRBD2 (6 bases). The CDR3 consists of 13 residues. V dropped 4 bases and J dropped 5 bases, with 12 bases sitting between them. Per the germline V gene, CDR1 is MGHRA and CDR2 is YSYEKL. This CDR3 reads CASSRGEGDEQYF. CDR3 bases: TGCGCCAGCAGCCGGGGGGAAGGGGACGAGCAGTACTTC.

This rearrangement joins TRBV3-1 (or the pseudogene TRBV3-2) to TRBJ2-5; no definite D call. Germline lookup yields CDR1 LGHDT and CDR2 YNNKEL (reference sequence). The CDR3 runs to 14 residues. V was shortened by 2 bases and J by 1 base, with 8 bases between the two germline ends. CDR3 sequence: CASSQLASQETQYF. CDR3 in DNA: TGTGCCAGCAGCCAATTAGCTTCCCAAGAGACCCAGTACTTC.

The chain employs TRBV11-2 and TRBJ2-1; TRBD1 matches 8 bases. The CDR3 contains 13 residues. Germline CDR1 is SGHAT and CDR2 is FQNNGV. V shed 7 bases, J shed 6 bases, and the junction held 5 bases outside the gene matches. Here the CDR3 DNA reads TGTGCCAGCATCCGGACAGGGAGCAATGAGCAGTTCTTC. Protein sequence: CASIRTGSNEQFF. The full variable domain, rest sourced from reference TRBV11-2 and TRBJ2-1, is EAGVAQSPRYKIIEKRQSVAFWCNPISGHATLYWYQQILGQGPKLLIQFQNNGVVDDSQLPKDRFSAERLKGVDSTLKIQPAKLEDSAVYLCASIRTGSNEQFFGPGTRLTVL.

The chain couples TRBV9 to TRBJ2-2; TRBD1 might be the D (5 bases). CDR1 SGDLS and CDR2 YYNGEE come from the germline V gene. V dropped 6 bases and J dropped 1 base, with 10 bases sitting between them. CDR3 length equals 14 residues. The CDR3 reads CASTRGQNTGELFF. As DNA, the CDR3 is TGTGCCAGCACTAGGGGTCAGAACACCGGGGAGCTGTTTTTT.

In its sample, this clone was seen a few times. The chain has TRBV7-2 and TRBJ2-4; 7 bases line up with TRBD1. Losses at the gene ends were 4 bases for V and 3 bases for J; bases not matched to a gene: 3. CDR3 size: 14 residues. Germline V gene data show CDR1 as SGHTA and CDR2 as FQGNSA. As DNA, the CDR3 is TGTGCCAGCAGCTACTCAGGGGGCAAAAACATTCAGTACTTC. Protein sequence: CASSYSGGKNIQYF.

The genes are TRBV4-3 and TRBJ1-2; D uncertain. V lost 0 bases, J lost 2 bases, and 4 bases lay in between. Germline CDR1 LGHNA, CDR2 YSLEER. This CDR3 has 13 residues. CDR3 DNA sequence: TGCGCCAGCAGCCAAGACAGAAACTATGGCTACACCTTC. Translated, it gives CASSQDRNYGYTF.

The chain is built from TRBV19 and TRBJ1-5; TRBD1 agrees at 7 bases. This CDR3 is 14 amino acids long. V lost 5 bases and J lost 15; bases outside the gene matches: 16. Germline CDR1 and CDR2: LNHDA and SQIVND (reference sequence). CDR3 in amino acids: CASSSQTGPRKGHF. CDR3 nucleotides: TGTGCCAGTAGTTCCCAGACAGGGCCGAGGAAAGGGCATTTT.

The table lists this clone with a count of one. J is TRBJ1-5 and V is TRBV27, with 7 nucleotides matching TRBD1. The CDR3 is made up of 16 amino acids. The junction had 16 bases not matched to a gene; V was cut back by 6 bases and J by 8 bases. Germline V gives CDR1 MNHEY, CDR2 SMNVEV (reference sequence). For the CDR3, the DNA is TGTGCCAGCAGCCCACAGGGGAGAAGGGCGTCTGAGCCCCAGCATTTT. It yields the protein CASSPQGRRASEPQHF.